Listed below are T cell receptor beta chains from one sample, sequenced in a study of blood T cell repertoires in COVID-19. Here immunoSEQ multiplex PCR was the method, and the copy in TCRdb shows in-frame clones only, minus some. Of about 190,000 clones detected, roughly 80% appear once; the ten largest clones hold approximately 13%. The specimen was peripheral blood. The receptors here all came from a middle-aged man who had recovered from COVID-19. The CDR3 runs from the conserved cysteine through the conserved F or W. The D gene is left open where the match is weak. Not every row has a clone size; where given, it reads once, few, many or a size class.

clone_size j_call v_call d_call cdr3_nt cdr3_aa
. TRBJ2-7 TRBV2 . TGTGCCAGCAGTGGGCAGGGGATAGCCTACGAGCAGTACTTC CASSGQGIAYEQYF
. TRBJ1-2 TRBV4-2 . TGTGCCAGCAGCCGGGATCAGGGGACTAACTATGGCTACACCTTC CASSRDQGTNYGYTF
. TRBJ1-2 TRBV7-2 . TGTGCCAGCAGCACCTACAGGGCCCACGGCTACACCTTC CASSTYRAHGYTF
. TRBJ2-7 TRBV28 TRBD2 TGTGCCAGCAGTTTGGGACTAGCGGGCTCCTACGAGCAGTACTTC CASSLGLAGSYEQYF
once TRBJ1-2 TRBV9 . TGTGCCAGCAGCGTAGGGGCCAACTATGGCTACACCTTC CASSVGANYGYTF
. TRBJ2-1 TRBV20-1 . TGCAGTGCTAGTTCTCAGGAGCAGTTCTTC CSASSQEQFF
. TRBJ2-1 TRBV23-1 TRBD2 TGCGCCAGCAGATCTAGCGGGAGGGGGTACAATGAGCAGTTCTTC CASRSSGRGYNEQFF
few TRBJ2-1 TRBV4-1 TRBD2 TGCGCCAGCAGCCCGATAGGTGTAGCGGGGATTTACAATGAGCAGTTCTTC CASSPIGVAGIYNEQFF
. TRBJ2-2 TRBV19 TRBD2 TGTGCCAGTAGTATTATACTAGCGGGAGGGCGAACCGGGGAGCTGTTTTTT CASSIILAGGRTGELFF
. TRBJ2-7 TRBV27 TRBD2 TGTGCCAGCAGGAGCGGGGGCTCCTACGAGCAGTACTTC CASRSGGSYEQYF
few TRBJ2-2 TRBV6-4 . TGTGCCAGCACGGCAGGCGCGAACACCGGGGAGCTGTTTTTT CASTAGANTGELFF
. TRBJ2-4 TRBV3-1/TRBV3-2 TRBD2 TGTGCCAGCAGCCCAAGCGGGGAAAACATTCAGTACTTC CASSPSGENIQYF
. TRBJ2-5 TRBV10-3 TRBD2 TGTGCCATCAGTGCCGGAGGGCCGGGGGGAGAGACCCAGTACTTC CAISAGGPGGETQYF
. TRBJ2-7 TRBV12-3/TRBV12-4 TRBD2 TGTGCCAGCAGTTCACTAGCGGGGGTATACTTC CASSSLAGVYF
. TRBJ2-2 TRBV19 . TGTGCCAGTAGTATAGTAAACGGGGAGCTGTTTTTT CASSIVNGELFF
. TRBJ2-5 TRBV4-2 TRBD2 TGTGCCAGCAGCCAAGACGGGACTAGCTCACAAGAGACCCAGTACTTC CASSQDGTSSQETQYF
many TRBJ2-4 TRBV4-1 . TGCGCCAGCAGCCATATCGGGCTGCAGGGTGGATTTATAGCCAAAAACATTCAGTACTTC CASSHIGLQGGFIAKNIQYF
. TRBJ1-3 TRBV5-4 TRBD1 TGTGCCAGCAGCTGGACAGGCTCTGGAAACACCATATATTTT CASSWTGSGNTIYF
many TRBJ2-7 TRBV11-2 TRBD1 TGTGCCAGCAGCGGGACAGGGCAATCCTACGAGCAGTACTTC CASSGTGQSYEQYF
. TRBJ1-2 TRBV18 . TGTGCCAGCTCACCCCCGGTGATGGGGGGGTACTATGGCTACACCTTC CASSPPVMGGYYGYTF
. TRBJ1-1 TRBV13 . TGTGCCAGCAGCCTACAGAGGAACACTGAAGCTTTCTTT CASSLQRNTEAFF
. TRBJ1-2 TRBV27 . TGTGCCAGCAGTTTATACGGCGGGGGGGGCGCGTTGGGCTACACCTTC CASSLYGGGGALGYTF
. TRBJ1-5 TRBV2 . TGTGCCAGCACAGATAGCAATCAGCCCCAGCATTTT CASTDSNQPQHF
. TRBJ2-3 TRBV12-5 TRBD2 TGTGCTAGTGGTGATCATAGGACTAGCGGGTCAGATACGCAGTATTTT CASGDHRTSGSDTQYF
. TRBJ2-7 TRBV7-3 . TGTGCCAGCAGTCAAAAGGGAACAGGGAGCTCCTACGAGCAGTACTTC CASSQKGTGSSYEQYF
. TRBJ2-7 TRBV18 . TGTGCCAGCTCACTTACCGGGACTGGGGAGAGGGAGCAGTACTTC CASSLTGTGEREQYF
few TRBJ2-5 TRBV7-3 TRBD2 TGTGCCAGCAGCTTTGGGACTAGCGGGAGCGGGGGGCCTGGGGAGACCCAGTACTTC CASSFGTSGSGGPGETQYF
. TRBJ2-1 TRBV6-6 TRBD2 TGTGCCAGCAGTTACTCGGCGGGAGCAGGCTACAATGAGCAGTTCTTC CASSYSAGAGYNEQFF
. TRBJ2-7 TRBV27 . TGTGCCAGCAGTTTAAGGCGGGCCTCCTACGAGCAGTACTTC CASSLRRASYEQYF
. TRBJ2-2 TRBV18 . TGTGCCAGCTCACCACCGCTAGGCGGGGCCACCGGGGAGCTGTTTTTT CASSPPLGGATGELFF
. TRBJ1-4 TRBV18 TRBD1 TGTGCCAGCTCAGCGTCACCGCAAACAGGGGATAATGAAAAACTGTTTTTT CASSASPQTGDNEKLFF
. TRBJ2-1 TRBV10-1 TRBD2 TGCGCCAGCAGTGAGAATTCGCTAGCGGGAGACAGACTGTTCTTC CASSENSLAGDRLFF
. TRBJ2-7 TRBV7-2 . TGTGCCAGCAGCTTAGTCCTCCCTCCCTACGAGCAGTACTTC CASSLVLPPYEQYF
few TRBJ2-3 TRBV27 . TGTGCCAGCAGTTTACGGACTAGCACAGATACGCAGTATTTT CASSLRTSTDTQYF
. TRBJ2-7 TRBV29-1 TRBD1 TGCAGCGTTGAATGTCCCAGGGGGCGACCCTACGAGCAGTACTTC CSVECPRGRPYEQYF
. TRBJ2-7 TRBV7-3 . TGTGCCAGCAGCTTAAATCCTAGCTACGAGCAGTACTTC CASSLNPSYEQYF
. TRBJ1-2 TRBV12-3/TRBV12-4 TRBD1 TGTGCCAGCAGTTTAAGGGGACAGTATGGCTACACCTTC CASSLRGQYGYTF
. TRBJ2-7 TRBV5-1 TRBD2 TGCGCCAGCAGCTTGTCACCAAGCGGGAGGGCCCTCGAGCAGTACTTC CASSLSPSGRALEQYF
. TRBJ2-3 TRBV2 TRBD1 TGTGCCAGCAGTGTTAGAACAGGGGTTTCGGATACGCAGTATTTT CASSVRTGVSDTQYF
. TRBJ1-5 TRBV6-5 TRBD1 TGTGCCAGCAGCCAGGGGGACAGTCCCAATCAGCCCCAGCATTTT CASSQGDSPNQPQHF
. TRBJ2-5 TRBV5-3 TRBD1 TGTGCCAGAAGTCTGTGGACAGGGCCCTTCCAAGAGACCCAGTACTTC CARSLWTGPFQETQYF
. TRBJ1-2 TRBV3-1/TRBV3-2 TRBD1 TGTGCCAGCAGCCAAGATGTGGACAGGGGGCGGTATGGCTACACCTTC CASSQDVDRGRYGYTF
. TRBJ2-7 TRBV20-1 . TGCAGTGCTAGAGATCCTTACGAGCAGTACTTC CSARDPYEQYF
. TRBJ2-7 TRBV19 TRBD2 TGTGCCAGTAGGACTAGCGGGAAAGGAGGCGAGCAGTACTTC CASRTSGKGGEQYF
once TRBJ1-2 TRBV25-1 . TGTGCCAGCAGTGAAAGGAACAGGGAGAGGGGCTACACCTTC CASSERNRERGYTF
. TRBJ2-3 TRBV7-6 TRBD2 TGTGCCAGCAGCTCCGGACTAGCGGGAGATATAGATACGCAGTATTTT CASSSGLAGDIDTQYF
. TRBJ2-1 TRBV24-1 TRBD2 TGTGCCACCAGTGATCCCGGGACTAGCGGGATCTATGAGCAGTTCTTC CATSDPGTSGIYEQFF
. TRBJ1-6 TRBV5-1 . TGCGCCAGCACCCGGACAGCGAGCTCCTATAATTCACCCCTCCACTTT CASTRTASSYNSPLHF
. TRBJ1-4 TRBV10-2 . TGCGCCAGCATGGGGGGAGGTTATAATGAAAAACTGTTTTTT CASMGGGYNEKLFF
. TRBJ1-1 TRBV7-2 . TGTGCCAGCAGCTTAGGCCCGGGGAGAGGCACTGAAGCTTTCTTT CASSLGPGRGTEAFF